This T cell receptor (beta chain) was captured in a study of Graves' ophthalmopathy and Graves' hyperthyroidism. This clonotype was detected only once. Germline CDR1 is SQVTM and CDR2 is ANQGSEA. The V end lost 4 bases, the J end lost 5 bases, and 10 bases lay between the germline ends. The CDR3 loop spans 12 amino acids. RNA transcripts served as template for amplifying TCR beta CDR3 sequences. RT-PCR in the first round used HTBI primers; a second-round multiplex PCR followed. TCRdb re-called the multiplex PCR reads with MiXCR, one entry per CDR3 protein. The data hold around 660,000 distinct CDR3 sequences, with over 40% observed a single time. Moderate-to-severe activity, CAS ≥3, NOSPECS ≥4 and duration under 3 months were recorded for donors with ophthalmopathy.

The gene calls are TRBV29-1 and TRBJ2-3, with D maybe TRBD2 (5 bases). Sequencing input: peripheral blood. The sequence derives from an adult man with Graves' ophthalmopathy. CDR3 coding DNA: TGCAGCGTTGGCCCCGGGAAAGATACGCAGTATTTT. Amino acids: CSVGPGKDTQYF.